A single sample gave rise to the 4 T cell receptor beta chains below, sequenced in a study of beta chain features in type 1 diabetes. Investigators reverse transcribed all isolated RNA, so they sequenced expressed TCRB transcripts. Sequencing used immunoSEQ multiplex PCR; TCRdb keeps in-frame clones, though not all of them. The data contain fewer than 350,000 clones, roughly 8% of them singletons. The material sequenced was central memory CD4+ T cells from blood. Receptor source: a woman younger than 30 in good health.

This clone was seen a handful of times. V usage is TRBV6-5 and J usage is TRBJ1-3, with D tentatively TRBD1 (5 bases). Trimming shortened V by 8 bases and J by 3 bases, and 11 bases separated the two germline ends. The CDR3 totals 13 residues. Germline V CDR1 and CDR2: MNHEY, SVGAGI. The CDR3 sequence is CASSRDVGNTIYF. CDR3 sequence (DNA): TGTGCCAGCTCCCGGGACGTTGGAAACACCATATATTTT.

A single count supports this clone. The rearrangement links TRBV9 to TRBJ1-1, with D perhaps matching TRBD1 (5 bases). Per the germline V gene, CDR1 is SGDLS and CDR2 is YYNGEE. The germline V and J ends were trimmed by 0 bases and 4 bases, with 16 bases remaining between them. The CDR3 runs 16 residues. The CDR3 DNA is TGTGCCAGCAGCGTAGGAGTTGGGGAGGGGACCACTGAAGCTTTCTTT. Amino acid sequence: CASSVGVGEGTTEAFF.

This clone has more than one count but fewer than ten. The chain employs TRBV4-2 and TRBJ1-2, with 7 bases identical to TRBD1. The CDR3 is 16 amino acids. V lost 1 base and J lost 1; bases outside the gene matches: 6. Germline V gene lookup returns CDR1 LGHNA and CDR2 YNFKEQ. CDR3 in amino acids: CASSQGLQGDNYGYTF. The CDR3 region has the DNA TGTGCCAGCAGCCAAGGCCTCCAGGGGGATAACTATGGCTACACCTTC.

This clone was observed a handful of times. The J gene is TRBJ2-1, the V gene TRBV29-1; 9 nucleotides align to TRBD1. The V segment lost 6 bases and the J segment 7 bases; nucleotides outside the gene matches: 7. The CDR3 extends over 13 amino acids. Germline values: CDR1 SQVTM, CDR2 ANQGSEA. CDR3 amino acids: CSVGGTGWNEQFF. CDR3 DNA: TGCAGCGTCGGTGGGACAGGGTGGAATGAGCAGTTCTTC.